This is a list of T cell receptor beta chains from one sample in a study of T cell responses to AZD1222 COVID-19 vaccine. Profiling relied on immunoSEQ multiplex PCR, and the TCRdb table lists in-frame clones only, not all of them. The sample lists some 130,000 clones, roughly 89% occurring once. The sequencing here drew on peripheral blood, taken on day 0 of AZD1222 vaccination. The receptors stem from an adult in good health. CDR3s include the opening cysteine and the closing phenylalanine or tryptophan. A D gene is named only where the DNA matches it firmly. Clone sizes are given selectively: once, few, many, or a class where the clone is expanded.

cdr3_nt cdr3_aa j_call d_call v_call clone_size
TGTGCCAGCAGCTACAGGACGCGGGCCGGGTCTGGAAACACCATATATTTT CASSYRTRAGSGNTIYF TRBJ1-3 - TRBV7-8 -
TGTGCCAGCTCAAGCGACAGGGCGGGCTACACCTTC CASSSDRAGYTF TRBJ1-2 TRBD1 TRBV18 -
TGTGCCAGCAGCCGGGACACTCGTATCTATGGCTACACCTTC CASSRDTRIYGYTF TRBJ1-2 - TRBV5-4 -
TGTGCCAGCAGCTTTAGAGCGGGAGGGAGCTCCTACAATGAGCAGTTCTTC CASSFRAGGSSYNEQFF TRBJ2-1 TRBD2 TRBV9 -
TGTGCCAGCAGTCGACTAGCGGGAGGGTACAATGAGCAGTTCTTC CASSRLAGGYNEQFF TRBJ2-1 TRBD2 TRBV25-1 few
TGTGCCAGCAGTCTCCCCCCCGGCAGGTTCTCTGGAAACACCATATATTTT CASSLPPGRFSGNTIYF TRBJ1-3 - TRBV28 -
TGTGCCAGCCTGTGGGACCGAAGCAATGAGCAGTTCTTC CASLWDRSNEQFF TRBJ2-1 - TRBV28 -
TGTGCCAGCAGCGAATCCCCGGACAGCGGATATGGCTACACCTTC CASSESPDSGYGYTF TRBJ1-2 - TRBV27 -
TGTGCCAGCAGAAGGGGACAGGGCAACGAGCAGTACTTC CASRRGQGNEQYF TRBJ2-7 TRBD1 TRBV6-5 -
TGTGCCTGGAGTCAGGGGAACGAGCAGTACTTC CAWSQGNEQYF TRBJ2-7 - TRBV30 -
TGTGCCAGCAGTGAAGCAGAGGGTATCACCCTCCACTTT CASSEAEGITLHF TRBJ1-6 - TRBV6-1 -
TGTGCCAGTAGGGCCCTACTCTGGGGGGAGCAGTTCTTC CASRALLWGEQFF TRBJ2-1 - TRBV19 -
TGTGCCTGGAGTGCCGGGGGCGCGGGCTACACCTTC CAWSAGGAGYTF TRBJ1-2 - TRBV30 -
TGTGCCAGTAATACCCGGGACAGAGAGACTAATCAGCCCCAGCATTTT CASNTRDRETNQPQHF TRBJ1-5 TRBD1 TRBV19 -
TGTGCCTGGAGTGTACGTCAGAGCGGGAGGGTGGTTTCCTACGAGCAGTACTTC CAWSVRQSGRVVSYEQYF TRBJ2-7 TRBD2 TRBV30 -
TGTGCCAGCAGTCCCAGGGGCTACGAGCAGTACTTC CASSPRGYEQYF TRBJ2-7 - TRBV6-2/TRBV6-3 -
TGTGCCAGCAGCCCTTTGAGGACTAGCGGGAGGGTCACAGATACGCAGTATTTT CASSPLRTSGRVTDTQYF TRBJ2-3 TRBD2 TRBV5-6 -